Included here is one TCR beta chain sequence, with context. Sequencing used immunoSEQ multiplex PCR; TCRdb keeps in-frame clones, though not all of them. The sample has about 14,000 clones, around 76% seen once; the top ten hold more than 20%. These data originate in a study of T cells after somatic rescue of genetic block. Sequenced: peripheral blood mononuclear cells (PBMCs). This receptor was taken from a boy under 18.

The CDR3 region is CASSYLDVVGNTIYF. The DNA for the CDR3 is TGTGCCAGCAGTTACTTGGACGTAGTTGGAAACACCATATATTTT. The chain recombines TRBV6-6 with TRBJ1-3; D remains ambiguous. The germline CDR1 and CDR2 sequences are MNHNY and SVGAGI (reference sequence). The CDR3 has 15 amino acids. Trimming left V 1 base short and J 3 bases short, with 10 bases between.